What follows describes a single T cell receptor beta chain. The antigen remains unidentified. This sample was included in a study of T cell repertoires in cytomegalovirus infection. Study context: Recently described HLA-C-restricted plus well-studied HLA-B-restricted CMV epitopes were used. The public TCR beta signatures pointed to both CMV infection and matching HLA type. Study-wide points: Summed frequency of public TCR beta families distinguished CMV carriers with the relevant HLA. Dominating the ex vivo response were TCR beta clonotypes that were CMV-specific and HLA-C-restricted.

This CDR3 contains 16 residues. Trimming at V came to 5 bases and at J to 5 bases, leaving 9 bases not matched to a gene. Germline V gene sequence: CDR1 MNHEY, CDR2 SVGEGT. Using its own MiXCR run on the reads, TCRdb lists one record per CDR3 protein. The table shows roughly 920,000 distinct CDR3 sequences, with less than 40% occurring only once. The TCR sequence derives from a human donor in good health (CMV status not recorded). Some clones in this sample may be carry-over from other donors' samples. The V call is TRBV6-2 or TRBV6-3, the J call TRBJ2-1; 10 bases line up with TRBD2. The sequenced sample was cultured CD8+ T cells from PBMCs, obtained from culture after CMV antigen stimulation. CDR3 sequence: CASSLERGGLDNEQFF. The CDR3 nucleotides read TGTGCCAGCAGTCTCGAGCGGGGGGGCCTCGACAATGAGCAGTTCTTC.